This note documents a single T cell receptor beta chain sequence. Here immunoSEQ multiplex PCR was the method, and the copy in TCRdb shows in-frame clones only, minus some. This table has under 60,000 clones, 94% appearing once. Trimming removed 2 bases at V and 5 bases at J, with 9 bases between. Per germline, CDR1 SGDLS and CDR2 YYNGEE. This CDR3 spans 13 amino acids. The data derive from a study of control samples from healthy donors and cancer patients. The origin of this receptor is a man aged 25 to 45 in good health. V and J are TRBV9 and TRBJ2-3, with D unclear. The specimen sequenced was blood. In DNA form, the CDR3 reads TGTGCCAGCAGCGTCCCTGGTGTAGATACGCAGTATTTT. It specifies CASSVPGVDTQYF.